This record covers a single T cell receptor beta chain. The data are from a study of T cell changes during pregnancy in multiple sclerosis. This table comes from immunoSEQ multiplex PCR, and its TCRdb copy is limited to in-frame clones, with some not included. The sample yields 30,000 to 35,000 clones, roughly nine tenths seen once. Per the germline V gene, CDR1 is LNHDA and CDR2 is SQIVND (reference sequence). V dropped 1 base and J dropped 5 bases, with 6 bases sitting between them. This CDR3 spans 12 amino acids. The chain employs TRBV19 and TRBJ2-7; D uncertain. Sample: CD8+ T cells from peripheral blood mononuclear cells, taken after pregnancy. The clonotype comes from a female donor with multiple sclerosis, enrolled in a pregnancy study. CDR3 amino acids: CASSIGANEQYF. The CDR3 DNA is TGTGCCAGTAGTATAGGGGCAAACGAGCAGTACTTC.